This TCR beta chain came from a study of blood T cell repertoires in COVID-19. CDR1 and CDR2 (germline): MDHEN, SYDVKM. The CDR3 consists of 14 residues. V shed 3 bases and J 14 bases; nucleotides not matched to a gene: 10. Repertoires were generated with immunoSEQ multiplex PCR, while TCRdb's copy carries only in-frame clones and drops some. The sample carries over 100,000 clones, around 83% recorded once. J is TRBJ1-2 and V is TRBV28; 12 positions agree with TRBD1. The receptor's source is a man aged 40-55 years with acute or convalescent COVID-19. Sequenced: peripheral blood. CDR3 region: CASSFSTGTGGGTF. As DNA, the CDR3 is TGTGCCAGCAGTTTTTCTACCGGGACAGGGGGCGGGACCTTC.